Shown below are 20 T cell receptor beta chains from a single sample sequenced in a study of T-cell memory formation after mild COVID-19. TCRdb re-called the 5' RACE reads with MiXCR, one entry per CDR3 protein. The profile shows some 120,000 distinct CDR3 sequences, 16% of them singletons. Input material: PBMCs or a T cell subset sorted from them (not recorded which). The receptor set was obtained from an adult woman who had mild COVID-19 (a few samples of this study predate the infection). Cell type and time point are not known.

This clonotype was found a few times. The rearrangement uses TRBV7-9 and TRBJ2-5; 8 positions match TRBD1. The CDR3 is 14 residues long. Trimming took 5 bases from V and 5 from J; bases not matched to a gene: 7. The germline V gene encodes CDR1 SEHNR and CDR2 FQNEAQ (reference sequence). The DNA of the CDR3 is TGTGCCAGCAGCCCTGACAGGGGTCGGGAGACCCAGTACTTC. Amino acids: CASSPDRGRETQYF.

This clonotype was found a few times. The gene calls are TRBV5-6 and TRBJ2-3, with 9 bases identical to TRBD2. The CDR3 consists of 18 residues. Germline values: CDR1 SGHDT, CDR2 YYEEEE. After removal of 0 bases from V and 0 bases from J, the junction contained 8 bases not matched to a gene. The CDR3 here is CASSLEFRLAGSTDTQYF. In nucleotides, the CDR3 is TGTGCCAGCAGCTTGGAATTTCGGCTAGCGGGGAGCACAGATACGCAGTATTTT.

The rearrangement uses TRBV7-2 and TRBJ1-2; 8 bases map to TRBD1. Per germline, CDR1 SGHTA and CDR2 FQGNSA. This CDR3 spans 14 amino acids. The trim removed 0 bases at V and 8 bases at J, leaving 5 bases unmatched. CDR3 bases: TGTGCCAGCAGCTTAGCTCAGGGGGCGGAAGGCTACACCTTC. It yields the protein CASSLAQGAEGYTF.

The chain couples TRBV27 to TRBJ1-5; TRBD1 matches 12 bases. Germline trimming cut 6 bases from V and 5 bases from J; bases unmatched to any gene: 8. The CDR3 is 16 amino acids. The germline gives CDR1 MNHEY, CDR2 SMNVEV (reference sequence). CDR3 amino acids: CASSRGQGALDQPQHF. DNA of the CDR3: TGTGCCAGCAGCCGGGGACAGGGGGCATTGGATCAGCCCCAGCATTTT.

The V call is TRBV12-3 or TRBV12-4, the J call TRBJ2-1; D could derive from TRBD1 or TRBD2 (5 bases each). This CDR3 is built from 13 residues. The ends were cut back, 3 bases at V and 7 bases at J, with 10 bases in the middle. CDR3 bases: TGTGCCAGCAGTTTGAGGGGCCGGAATGAGCAGTTCTTC. Protein product: CASSLRGRNEQFF.

The chain recombines TRBV12-3 or TRBV12-4 with TRBJ2-1; 8 bases line up with TRBD1. CDR3 length equals 14 residues. Unmatched junction bases numbered 6, after V lost 4 bases and J lost 7 bases. This chain's CDR3 is CASSWTGRSNEQFF. The CDR3 DNA sequence: TGTGCCAGCAGTTGGACAGGGCGGTCGAATGAGCAGTTCTTC.

In its sample, this clonotype was seen a few times. V and J are TRBV7-2 and TRBJ2-7, with TRBD2 as a possible D gene (6 bases). Trimming removed 4 bases from V and 2 bases from J, with 12 bases in between. The CDR3 runs 14 residues. Germline-derived CDR1 and CDR2 are SGHTA and FQGNSA. The CDR3 coding sequence is TGTGCCAGCAGCTACCTAGCGCCCACCTACGAGCAGTACTTC. This sequence encodes CASSYLAPTYEQYF.

The gene calls are TRBV7-9 and TRBJ2-7; TRBD1 is a possible D gene (5 bases). CDR3 length equals 15 residues. The V end was cut by 3 bases, the J end by 0 bases, with 12 bases between. Germline CDR1 reads SEHNR; CDR2 reads FQNEAQ (reference sequence). The DNA for the CDR3 is TGTGCCAGCAGCTTTACCAGGGTGGGCTCCTACGAGCAGTACTTC. Translation gives CASSFTRVGSYEQYF.

This clonotype was recorded only once. This may come from a read error, since a much larger clone is one base off. The chain employs TRBV11-2 and TRBJ2-7; D unclear. The CDR3 is 11 amino acids. V was cut by 2 bases and J by 6 bases, with 5 bases left in between. CDR1 and CDR2 (germline): SGHAT, FQNNGV. CDR3 in DNA: TGTGCCAGCAGCTTATGGGGCGAGCAGTACTTC. As protein: CASSLWGEQYF.

The gene calls are TRBV12-3 or TRBV12-4 and TRBJ1-1; D possibly corresponds to TRBD1 (6 bases). The V and J ends lost 6 bases and 5 bases respectively, with 16 bases between them. The CDR3 has 14 residues. Written as DNA, the CDR3 is TGTGCCAGCAGGGAATCAGGGGCCCGGACTGAAGCTTTCTTT. As protein: CASRESGARTEAFF.

Only a few counts were recorded for this clonotype. The V and J genes are TRBV6-2 or TRBV6-3 and TRBJ1-2, with a weak D call TRBD1 (6 bases). The V and J ends lost 5 bases and 5 bases respectively, with 15 bases between them. The CDR3 length is 14 residues. The V gene's germline CDR1 is MNHEY and CDR2 SVGEGT. CDR3 amino acids: CASSLQGSPYGYTF. The CDR3 region has the DNA TGTGCCAGCAGTCTACAGGGTTCACCTTATGGCTACACCTTC.

The chain has TRBV28 and TRBJ2-7; 12 nucleotides line up with TRBD2. V shed 5 bases, J shed 0 bases, and the junction held 5 bases outside the gene matches. The CDR3 is 16 residues long. Germline V gene lookup returns CDR1 MDHEN and CDR2 SYDVKM. CDR3 bases: TGTGCCAGCAGTCTATCTAGCGGGAGGGCCTCCTACGAGCAGTACTTC. It yields the protein CASSLSSGRASYEQYF. The full variable domain, in which reference TRBV28 and TRBJ2-7 provide the parts outside the CDR3, is DVKVTQSSRYLVKRTGEKVFLECVQDMDHENMFWYRQDPGLGLRLIYFSYDVKMKEKGDIPEGYSVSREKKERFSLILESASTNQTSMYLCASSLSSGRASYEQYFGPGTRLTVT.

This clonotype came up a few times. The gene calls are TRBV10-3 and TRBJ1-2, with a possible D match to TRBD1 (6 bases). Germline V gene sequence: CDR1 ENHRY, CDR2 SYGVKD. Trimming left V 3 bases short and J 6 bases short, with 11 bases between. The CDR3 has 13 residues. In DNA, the CDR3 is TGTGCCATCAGTGACAATACAGGGAATGGCTACACCTTC. Translated, it gives CAISDNTGNGYTF.

This chain uses TRBV11-3 with TRBJ2-7; D not certain. There are 12 residues in the CDR3. Trimming stripped 5 bases from V and 3 bases from J, with 8 bases between. Germline V gene data show CDR1 as SGHNT and CDR2 as YENEEA. CDR3 DNA sequence: TGTGCCAGCAGCCGTGAGGACTACGAGCAGTACTTC. Translated, it gives CASSREDYEQYF.

The genes are TRBV5-1 and TRBJ2-7, with a possible D match to TRBD2 (7 bases). This CDR3 contains 16 residues. CDR1 SGHRS and CDR2 YFSETQ come from the germline V gene. V shed 4 bases and J shed 2 bases, with 19 bases lying between them. The CDR3 is CASSGGGAATPYEQYF. Written as DNA, the CDR3 is TGCGCCAGCAGCGGAGGGGGGGCCGCGACTCCCTACGAGCAGTACTTC.

This clonotype occurred a few times. CDR3 sequence (DNA): TGTGCCAGCAGCTTGACTAGCGGGAGAACGAACTTCCGATACAATGAGCAGTTCTTC. Translation gives CASSLTSGRTNFRYNEQFF. The chain employs TRBV7-8 and TRBJ2-1; TRBD2 agrees at 12 bases. This CDR3 is built from 19 residues. Germline V CDR1 and CDR2: SGHVS, FQNEAQ. The ends lost 3 bases at V and 4 bases at J; junction bases unmatched: 13.

The chain recombines TRBV6-2 or TRBV6-3 with TRBJ2-6; D is undetermined. The CDR3 loop spans 16 amino acids. Between the trimmed V and J ends, which lost 1 base and 1 base, there was a span of 8 bases. Germline loops: CDR1 MNHEY, CDR2 SVGEGT. The DNA of the CDR3 is TGTGCCAGCAGTTACTTGATTCGATCTGGGGCCAACGTCCTGACTTTC. The encoded protein is CASSYLIRSGANVLTF.

This chain joins TRBV19 and TRBJ2-1; the match to TRBD1 covers 7 bases. The germline V gene has CDR1 LNHDA and CDR2 SQIVND (reference sequence). After removal of 9 bases from V and 4 bases from J, the junction contained 6 bases not matched to a gene. There are 13 residues in the CDR3. The DNA of the CDR3 is TGTGCCAGCCGGGACAGCCAATACAATGAGCAGTTCTTC. It codes for CASRDSQYNEQFF.

A few counts support this clonotype. The V call is TRBV12-3 or TRBV12-4, the J call TRBJ2-7, with a tentative D call TRBD1 (5 bases). V was clipped by 3 bases and J by 0 bases, with 6 bases between them. The CDR3 has 13 residues. CDR3 loop: CASSLTDSYEQYF. As DNA, the CDR3 is TGTGCCAGCAGTTTGACAGACTCCTACGAGCAGTACTTC.

This clonotype occurred a few times. The CDR3 DNA sequence: TGTGCCAGCAGCTTAGGTTTAATGGGGCACAATGAGCAGTTCTTC. Translating it yields CASSLGLMGHNEQFF. V usage is TRBV7-2 and J usage is TRBJ2-1; TRBD1 might be the D (5 bases). Germline V CDR1 and CDR2: SGHTA, FQGNSA. The CDR3 is 15 residues long. The ends were cut back, 1 base at V and 5 bases at J, with 12 bases in the middle.